The 10 T cell receptor beta chains below come from one sample, sequenced in a study of cytomegalovirus exposure and HLA in healthy donors. PCR employed 60 Vbeta and 13 Jbeta primers. Sequenced by immunoSEQ multiplex PCR; TCRdb stores in-frame clones only, minus some. The sample consists of about 170,000 clones, around 80% of them appearing once. The sample taken for sequencing was PBMCs. Receptors originate from a woman between 50 and 59 years old in good health and CMV-seropositive.

Comment on this clone: This same CDR3 is encoded by further DNA sequences in the sample. This chain uses TRBV27 with TRBJ2-7; TRBD1 matches 9 bases. This CDR3 is built from 14 residues. Germline V gives CDR1 MNHEY, CDR2 SMNVEV (reference sequence). V lost 4 bases, J lost 3 bases, and 4 bases stayed unmatched. CDR3 nucleotide sequence: TGTGCCAGCAGTTCAGACAGGGGGAGCTACGAGCAGTACTTC. As protein: CASSSDRGSYEQYF.

The chain employs TRBV16 and TRBJ2-7; a weak D match, TRBD1 (6 bases). There are 15 residues in the CDR3. The germline gives CDR1 KGHSY, CDR2 FQNENV. V lost 1 base to trimming and J lost 3 bases, with 13 bases between them. The CDR3 DNA sequence: TGTGCCAGCAGCCAATTAGCAGGGGCGAACTACGAGCAGTACTTC. Translation: CASSQLAGANYEQYF. The complete variable domain, with remaining parts taken from reference TRBV16 and TRBJ2-7, reads GEEVAQTPKHLVRGEGQKAKLYCAPIKGHSYVFWYQQVLKNEFKFLISFQNENVFDETGMPKERFSAKCLPNSPCSLEIQATKLEDSAVYFCASSQLAGANYEQYFGPGTRLTVT.

The genes are TRBV5-6 and TRBJ2-2; the D gene is possibly TRBD1 (6 bases). V was trimmed by 10 bases and J by 5 bases, leaving 18 bases between them. The CDR3 loop spans 14 amino acids. Germline lookup yields CDR1 SGHDT and CDR2 YYEEEE. The CDR3 DNA follows: TGTGCCTGGTCCCTATTGGGGGCGACCGGGGAGCTGTTTTTT. Protein sequence: CAWSLLGATGELFF.

J is TRBJ2-7 and V is TRBV10-3; D may be TRBD2 (6 bases). Trimming left V 6 bases short and J 3 bases short, with 9 bases between. The CDR3 runs to 12 residues. Germline CDR1 ENHRY, CDR2 SYGVKD. This chain's CDR3 is CAISAGGYEQYF. CDR3 nucleotides: TGTGCCATCAGCGCCGGGGGCTACGAGCAGTACTTC.

The rearrangement uses TRBV5-1 and TRBJ2-2, with 12 bases fitting TRBD2. From germline, CDR1 is SGHRS and CDR2 YFSETQ. V shed 4 bases and J 0 bases; nucleotides not matched to a gene: 4. This CDR3 spans 17 amino acids. The CDR3 DNA reads TGCGCCAGCAGCATAGGACTAGCGGGGCCGAACACCGGGGAGCTGTTTTTT. Translating it yields CASSIGLAGPNTGELFF.

Here the CDR3 reads CASSRGEVDNGYTF. CDR3 coding DNA: TGTGCCAGCAGCCGGGGAGAGGTCGACAATGGCTACACCTTC. The chain combines TRBV7-8 with TRBJ1-2; no clear D. Germline loops: CDR1 SGHVS, CDR2 FQNEAQ. The CDR3 contains 14 residues. V lost 5 bases, J lost 6 bases, and 16 bases lay in between.

The rearrangement links TRBV6-5 to TRBJ2-5, with TRBD2 as a possible D gene (7 bases). The end of the DNA is better explained by TRBJ2-7, so the J call may be wrong. The length of the CDR3 is 16 residues. From germline, CDR1 is MNHEY and CDR2 SVGAGI. CDR3 loop: CASSYQLGGGTYEQYF. Written as DNA, the CDR3 is TGTGCCAGCAGTTACCAGCTAGGCGGGGGCACCTACGAGCAGTACTTC.

The genes are TRBV25-1 and TRBJ1-4; a weak D match, TRBD1 (5 bases). Germline V gives CDR1 MGHDK, CDR2 SYGVNS. CDR3 length: 13 amino acids. V lost 5 bases and J 5 bases, leaving 9 bases between the germline ends. CDR3 sequence: CASSWSGNEKLFF. The DNA for the CDR3 is TGTGCCAGCAGTTGGTCAGGGAATGAAAAACTGTTTTTT.

The chain uses TRBV5-5 and TRBJ1-2; weak D call: TRBD1 (6 bases). Trimming left V 0 bases short and J 0 bases short, with 12 bases between. The CDR3 consists of 16 residues. Germline lookup yields CDR1 SGHKS and CDR2 YYEKEE (reference sequence). The CDR3 nucleotides read TGTGCCAGCAGCTTGGATCGGCGGACAGCTAACTATGGCTACACCTTC. Translating gives CASSLDRRTANYGYTF.

The J gene is TRBJ2-1, the V gene TRBV5-4, with D perhaps matching TRBD2 (5 bases). Deletions cut 3 bases from V and 8 bases from J, with 18 bases between. The CDR3 is 15 amino acids. Germline assignment: CDR1 SGHNT and CDR2 YYREEE (reference sequence). The CDR3 bases are TGTGCCAGCAGCTGGGCGGCTATCCACGGGGATGAGCAGTTCTTC. Protein: CASSWAAIHGDEQFF.